Listed below are T cell receptor beta chains from one sample, sequenced in a study of cytomegalovirus exposure and HLA in healthy donors. Profiling relied on immunoSEQ multiplex PCR, and the TCRdb table lists in-frame clones only, not all of them. The sample carries 160,000 or so clones, roughly 80% recorded once. Input material: PBMCs. These receptor sequences come from a woman aged 25-40 years in good health and CMV-seronegative. Both conserved end residues are part of each CDR3. The order of the fields is V gene, D gene, J gene, clone size, CDR3 DNA, CDR3 protein. The D gene is left open where the match is weak. Only some rows state a clone size, as once, few, many or a class for expanded clones.

v_call: TRBV5-8
d_call: -
j_call: TRBJ1-2
clone_size: -
cdr3_nt: TGTGCCAGCAGCTTGGGGCCCCGGACAGTTGAAGATGGCTACACCTTC
cdr3_aa: CASSLGPRTVEDGYTF

v_call: TRBV21-1
d_call: -
j_call: TRBJ2-7
clone_size: -
cdr3_nt: TGTGCCAGCAGCATGGAGACAGGGGGCTGGGAGCAGTACTTC
cdr3_aa: CASSMETGGWEQYF

v_call: TRBV27
d_call: TRBD2
j_call: TRBJ2-3
clone_size: once
cdr3_nt: TGTGCCAGCAGTTTAACACTAGCGGGTGCCGATACGCAGTATTTT
cdr3_aa: CASSLTLAGADTQYF

v_call: TRBV19
d_call: -
j_call: TRBJ2-5
clone_size: -
cdr3_nt: TGTGCCAGTAGTATCAGGGGGGTCGAGACCCAGTACTTC
cdr3_aa: CASSIRGVETQYF

v_call: TRBV30
d_call: -
j_call: TRBJ2-3
clone_size: -
cdr3_nt: TGTGCCTGGAGTCAGGGGCAGGGAAAAGATACGCAGTATTTT
cdr3_aa: CAWSQGQGKDTQYF

v_call: TRBV5-5
d_call: -
j_call: TRBJ2-2
clone_size: -
cdr3_nt: TGTGCCAGCAGCCCTAGACAGGAGAACACCGGGGAGCTGTTTTTT
cdr3_aa: CASSPRQENTGELFF

v_call: TRBV2
d_call: -
j_call: TRBJ2-3
clone_size: -
cdr3_nt: TGTGCCAGCATCCTGGACATCACGCTTACGCAGTATTTT
cdr3_aa: CASILDITLTQYF

v_call: TRBV5-1
d_call: TRBD2
j_call: TRBJ2-3
clone_size: -
cdr3_nt: TGCGCCAGCAGCCACACTAGCGTCGCCCCCACAGATACGCAGTATTTT
cdr3_aa: CASSHTSVAPTDTQYF

v_call: TRBV19
d_call: -
j_call: TRBJ1-1
clone_size: once
cdr3_nt: TGTGCCAGTATGGGGGGGTGGACTGAAGCTTTCTTT
cdr3_aa: CASMGGWTEAFF

v_call: TRBV7-6
d_call: -
j_call: TRBJ1-6
clone_size: -
cdr3_nt: TGTGCCAGCAGCATACAGGGTAATAATTCACCCCTCCACTTT
cdr3_aa: CASSIQGNNSPLHF

v_call: TRBV7-6
d_call: TRBD1
j_call: TRBJ1-4
clone_size: -
cdr3_nt: TGTGCCAGCAGCTCCGGGACAGGGGCTGAAAAACTGTTTTTT
cdr3_aa: CASSSGTGAEKLFF

v_call: TRBV30
d_call: -
j_call: TRBJ1-2
clone_size: -
cdr3_nt: TGTGCCTGGAGTCCGGACAGTAGTAACTATGGCTACACCTTC
cdr3_aa: CAWSPDSSNYGYTF

v_call: TRBV6-5
d_call: -
j_call: TRBJ1-1
clone_size: -
cdr3_nt: TGTGCCAGCAGACCACGGGGGGGCCCTGAAGCTTTCTTT
cdr3_aa: CASRPRGGPEAFF

v_call: TRBV7-9
d_call: TRBD2
j_call: TRBJ2-5
clone_size: -
cdr3_nt: TGTGCCAGCAACCCGGGGGGTGAATTGGCCCAGTACTTC
cdr3_aa: CASNPGGELAQYF

v_call: TRBV7-8
d_call: -
j_call: TRBJ2-2
clone_size: -
cdr3_nt: TGTGCCAGCAGCTTAGTGGGGCTGTCAGGAGCGAACACCGGGGAGCTGTTTTTT
cdr3_aa: CASSLVGLSGANTGELFF

v_call: TRBV2
d_call: -
j_call: TRBJ1-5
clone_size: -
cdr3_nt: TGTGCCAGCTCCAGGAATGATCAGCCCCAGCATTTT
cdr3_aa: CASSRNDQPQHF

v_call: TRBV19
d_call: TRBD1
j_call: TRBJ2-7
clone_size: -
cdr3_nt: TGTGCCAGTAGTATAGCACAGGGGTCTATCTACGAGCAGTACTTC
cdr3_aa: CASSIAQGSIYEQYF

v_call: TRBV27
d_call: TRBD1
j_call: TRBJ2-7
clone_size: -
cdr3_nt: TGTGCCAGCAGTCTAACAGGGGCGGGCGGCGAGCAGTACTTC
cdr3_aa: CASSLTGAGGEQYF

v_call: TRBV7-2
d_call: -
j_call: TRBJ2-3
clone_size: -
cdr3_nt: TGTGCCAGCAGCTTAGTGGGAGGCACAGATACGCAGTATTTT
cdr3_aa: CASSLVGGTDTQYF

v_call: TRBV6-5
d_call: TRBD1
j_call: TRBJ1-2
clone_size: few
cdr3_nt: TGTGCCACAAGACAGGGGTATGGCTACACCTTC
cdr3_aa: CATRQGYGYTF

v_call: TRBV2
d_call: -
j_call: TRBJ1-5
clone_size: -
cdr3_nt: TGTGCCAGCAGTCGTAACACAGAAGGTTATCAGCCCCAGCATTTT
cdr3_aa: CASSRNTEGYQPQHF

v_call: TRBV30
d_call: -
j_call: TRBJ2-4
clone_size: once
cdr3_nt: TGTGCCTGGACCCCCGGGGCCAAAAACATTCAGTACTTC
cdr3_aa: CAWTPGAKNIQYF

v_call: TRBV25-1
d_call: -
j_call: TRBJ1-3
clone_size: -
cdr3_nt: TGTGCCAGCAGTTCCTTCGGACGGGACAACTCTGGAAACACCATATATTTT
cdr3_aa: CASSSFGRDNSGNTIYF

v_call: TRBV19
d_call: TRBD1
j_call: TRBJ2-1
clone_size: once
cdr3_nt: TGTGCCACGGAACGGGACAGCTACAATGAGCAGTTCTTC
cdr3_aa: CATERDSYNEQFF

v_call: TRBV6-1
d_call: -
j_call: TRBJ1-5
clone_size: few
cdr3_nt: TGTGCCAGCAGTGAAGGAGAGGGTGTGGGCAATCAGCCCCAGCATTTT
cdr3_aa: CASSEGEGVGNQPQHF

v_call: TRBV9
d_call: -
j_call: TRBJ2-7
clone_size: -
cdr3_nt: TGTGCCAGCAGCGTAGAGGCAGGGACCTACGAGCAGTACTTC
cdr3_aa: CASSVEAGTYEQYF

v_call: TRBV30
d_call: -
j_call: TRBJ1-5
clone_size: -
cdr3_nt: TGTGCCTGGAGTGGGACAATAGTAGAGCCCCAGCATTTT
cdr3_aa: CAWSGTIVEPQHF

v_call: TRBV21-1
d_call: -
j_call: TRBJ2-7
clone_size: -
cdr3_nt: TGTGCCAGCAGCAGAACAGGGCCTACCTACGAGCAGTACTTC
cdr3_aa: CASSRTGPTYEQYF

v_call: TRBV19
d_call: TRBD2
j_call: TRBJ2-3
clone_size: -
cdr3_nt: TGTGCCAGTAGTCCAAGGGGAGGGATCACAGATACGCAGTATTTT
cdr3_aa: CASSPRGGITDTQYF

v_call: TRBV5-1
d_call: TRBD2
j_call: TRBJ2-5
clone_size: few
cdr3_nt: TGCGCCAGCAGCTTGCTTACTAGCGGAGGAGAGACCCAGTACTTC
cdr3_aa: CASSLLTSGGETQYF

v_call: TRBV12-5
d_call: TRBD1
j_call: TRBJ1-2
clone_size: -
cdr3_nt: TGTGCTAGTGGGGGACAGGGGTGGGATAACTATGGCTACACCTTC
cdr3_aa: CASGGQGWDNYGYTF

v_call: TRBV13
d_call: TRBD2
j_call: TRBJ2-6
clone_size: -
cdr3_nt: TGTGCCAGCGGTGAGCGGGGGGGCTCTGGGGCCAACGTCCTGACTTTC
cdr3_aa: CASGERGGSGANVLTF